The 22 T cell receptor beta chains presented below share a single source sample, sequenced in a study of blood T cell repertoires in COVID-19. Sequenced by immunoSEQ multiplex PCR; TCRdb stores in-frame clones only, minus some. The sample includes 200,000 to 250,000 clones, approximately 79% of them seen just once. The sequencing input was peripheral blood. Receptors were obtained from a woman between 40 and 50 years old with active or convalescent COVID-19.

This clone occurred a few times. The chain recombines TRBV6-1 with TRBJ2-5; TRBD2 agrees at 10 bases. V lost 2 bases to trimming and J lost 8 bases; unmatched junction nucleotides: 14. The CDR3 runs 17 residues. Germline V gene data show CDR1 as MNHNS and CDR2 as SASEGT. The CDR3 region is CASSEPTGGAGGLTQYF. CDR3 in DNA: TGTGCCAGCAGTGAACCCACAGGGGGAGCGGGGGGGCTAACCCAGTACTTC.

This clone was detected many times. The CDR3 coding sequence is TGTGCCAGCATACATTCGGAGAGGCTAATCGGGGGTTATAGCAATCAGCCCCAGCATTTT. Translation: CASIHSERLIGGYSNQPQHF. V and J are TRBV28 and TRBJ1-5; D is possibly TRBD1 (5 bases). Germline lookup yields CDR1 MDHEN and CDR2 SYDVKM. The CDR3 is 20 amino acids. Trimming left V 7 bases short and J 0 bases short, with 28 bases between. Drawing the rest from reference TRBV28 and TRBJ1-5, the complete variable domain is DVKVTQSSRYLVKRTGEKVFLECVQDMDHENMFWYRQDPGLGLRLIYFSYDVKMKEKGDIPEGYSVSREKKERFSLILESASTNQTSMYLCASIHSERLIGGYSNQPQHFGDGTRLSIL.

In its sample, this clone was seen a few times. The rearrangement links TRBV9 to TRBJ1-3; 9 bases are shared with TRBD1. The CDR3 runs to 15 residues. Germline-derived CDR1 and CDR2 are SGDLS and YYNGEE. V lost 4 bases, J lost 4 bases, and 6 bases stayed unmatched. DNA of the CDR3: TGTGCCAGCAGCCCACAGGGGGCGCGGGGAAACACCATATATTTT. This sequence encodes CASSPQGARGNTIYF.

The chain recombines TRBV7-8 with TRBJ2-3; D perhaps matches TRBD2 (6 bases). V was pared by 1 base and J by 4 bases, with 12 bases between. There are 15 residues in the CDR3. Germline V lookup: CDR1 SGHVS, CDR2 FQNEAQ. In DNA, the CDR3 is TGTGCCAGCAGCTTAGTTGGCGGGGCGGCAGATACGCAGTATTTT. This gives the protein CASSLVGGAADTQYF.

The V call is TRBV30, the J call TRBJ1-6; D is possibly TRBD1 (5 bases). CDR1 GTSNPN and CDR2 SVGIG come from the germline V gene (reference sequence). CDR3 length: 12 residues. V lost 3 bases to trimming and J lost 7 bases, with 7 bases between them. The chain's CDR3 is CAWRAGNSPLHF. CDR3 DNA: TGTGCCTGGAGGGCAGGGAATTCACCCCTCCACTTT.

This clone occurred once. The genes are TRBV25-1 and TRBJ1-6; no clear D gene. Trimming cost V 5 bases and J 4 bases, with 12 bases left between them. Germline CDR1 and CDR2: MGHDK and SYGVNS. The CDR3 consists of 15 residues. The DNA of the CDR3 is TGTGCCAGCAGTCCCACGAGAGTTTATAATTCACCCCTCCACTTT. This translates into CASSPTRVYNSPLHF.

V gene TRBV5-1 combines with J gene TRBJ1-2; 9 nucleotides align to TRBD1. V gave up 0 bases and J gave up 6 bases; unmatched junction bases: 3. The CDR3 has 14 amino acids. CDR1 is SGHRS, CDR2 YFSETQ, per germline. The DNA of the CDR3 is TGCGCCAGCAGCTTGGGGGGACAGGGCCATGGCTACACCTTC. It translates to CASSLGGQGHGYTF.

In this sample, this clone turned up a few times. The chain carries TRBV10-3 and TRBJ2-1, with D hard to call. The germline V gene has CDR1 ENHRY and CDR2 SYGVKD. Trimming shortened V by 2 bases and J by 8 bases, and 13 bases separated the two germline ends. This CDR3 is 14 amino acids long. CDR3 region: CAISEAPLEDEQFF. The CDR3 DNA reads TGTGCCATCAGTGAGGCACCCCTAGAGGATGAGCAGTTCTTC.

Notes on this clone: Other DNA sequences in this sample translate to the same CDR3. The V gene is TRBV30, the J gene TRBJ2-5; 8 bases map to TRBD1. Per germline, CDR1 GTSNPN and CDR2 SVGIG (reference sequence). The CDR3 runs 14 residues. V lost 0 bases, J lost 5 bases, and 5 bases stayed unmatched. CDR3 coding DNA: TGTGCCTGGAGTGTACGCAGGGGGCGGGAGACCCAGTACTTC. Residues: CAWSVRRGRETQYF.

This clone was seen only a few times. V gene TRBV28 combines with J gene TRBJ1-2, with 7 bases fitting TRBD1. V shed 5 bases, J shed 4 bases, and the junction held 13 bases outside the gene matches. The germline gives CDR1 MDHEN, CDR2 SYDVKM. The CDR3 sequence is 16 residues long. CDR3 DNA sequence: TGTGCCAGCAGTCCCTCCGTGACAGGGCTAGGCTATGGCTACACCTTC. Its protein is CASSPSVTGLGYGYTF.

This clone has more than one count but fewer than ten. For the CDR3, the DNA is TGTGCCAGCAGCTTAGGCGGAGCCAGGGGACCCCGAGAGACCCAGTACTTC. Amino acid sequence: CASSLGGARGPRETQYF. The chain couples TRBV13 to TRBJ2-5; tentatively, D is TRBD1 (6 bases). Germline CDR1 PRHDT, CDR2 FYEKMQ (reference sequence). There are 17 residues in the CDR3. V lost 0 bases and J lost 4, with 18 bases in between.

In the case of this clone: Other nucleotide sequences in the sample specify the same CDR3. CDR3 in DNA: TGTGCCAGCAGTCGACTAGCGGGGGGCTACAATGAGCAGTTCTTC. Translation: CASSRLAGGYNEQFF. V gene TRBV27 combines with J gene TRBJ2-1; 13 nucleotides line up with TRBD2. The germline V gene encodes CDR1 MNHEY and CDR2 SMNVEV (reference sequence). The CDR3 has 15 amino acids. V was clipped by 5 bases and J by 3 bases; unmatched bases: 1.

The V gene is TRBV6-5, the J gene TRBJ2-1, with D possibly TRBD2 on 5 matching bases. This CDR3 region has 14 residues. Germline CDR1 reads MNHEY; CDR2 reads SVGAGI. The V end lost 7 bases, the J end lost 0 bases, and 10 bases lay between the germline ends. For the CDR3, the DNA is TGTGCCAGCACGATCCGGGGCTCCTACAATGAGCAGTTCTTC. Protein product: CASTIRGSYNEQFF.

This chain uses TRBV6-5 with TRBJ2-1; 7 positions agree with TRBD1. V shed 11 bases and J 1 base; nucleotides not matched to a gene: 2. The CDR3 runs 12 residues. Germline-derived CDR1 and CDR2 are MNHEY and SVGAGI. CDR3 region: CALGQSYNEQFF. As DNA, the CDR3 is TGTGCCCTGGGACAGTCCTACAATGAGCAGTTCTTC.

The chain is built from TRBV6-5 and TRBJ2-2; 7 nucleotides agree with TRBD1. V shed 7 bases and J 3 bases; nucleotides not matched to a gene: 5. Germline lookup yields CDR1 MNHEY and CDR2 SVGAGI. The CDR3 has 14 residues. CDR3 amino acids: CASTRQGDTGELFF. The CDR3 nucleotides are TGTGCCAGCACAAGACAGGGTGACACCGGGGAGCTGTTTTTT.

The genes are TRBV6-2 or TRBV6-3 and TRBJ2-2; 9 bases line up with TRBD2. The junction had 10 bases not matched to a gene; V was cut back by 4 bases and J by 13 bases. This CDR3 comprises 14 residues. The germline V gene has CDR1 MNHEY and CDR2 SVGEGT. The CDR3 sequence is CASSSRQGTSRLFF. DNA for the CDR3: TGTGCCAGCAGTTCGCGTCAGGGGACTAGCAGGCTGTTTTTT.

This clone turned up a few times. This chain joins TRBV2 and TRBJ2-7; D perhaps matches TRBD2 (6 bases). CDR1 SNHLY and CDR2 FYNNEI come from the germline V gene. Trimming took off 7 bases at V and 2 bases at J, with 12 bases between the two ends. The CDR3 covers 13 residues. CDR3 protein: CASTKPGAYEQYV. The CDR3 DNA reads TGTGCCAGCACAAAACCGGGGGCCTACGAGCAGTACGTC.

This rearrangement joins TRBV7-7 to TRBJ2-5; 8 bases align to TRBD1. Germline CDR1 reads SSHAT; CDR2 reads FNYEAQ (reference sequence). The V gene end was trimmed by 1 base and the J gene end by 1 base; junction bases not matched to a gene: 8. The CDR3 extends over 17 amino acids. In nucleotides, the CDR3 is TGTGCCAGCAGCTTAGGGACCTCACAGGGGGTCCAAGAGACCCAGTACTTC. Translating gives CASSLGTSQGVQETQYF.

Notes on this clone: A read error may be the cause here, since a much bigger clone is one base away. V is TRBV28 and J is TRBJ1-2, with 8 bases lining up with TRBD1. The CDR3 consists of 12 residues. With V trimmed by 5 bases and J by 4 bases, 0 bases remained unmatched. The germline gives CDR1 MDHEN, CDR2 SYDVKM. This CDR3 is CASSQGAYGYTF. CDR3 nucleotides: TGTGCCAGCAGTCAGGGGGCCTATGGCTACACCTTC.

The rearrangement links TRBV5-5 to TRBJ1-4; D ambiguous. Germline V gene data show CDR1 as SGHKS and CDR2 as YYEKEE (reference sequence). This CDR3 region has 15 residues. V dropped 0 bases and J dropped 8 bases, with 14 bases sitting between them. CDR3 protein: CASSLDAGYREKLFF. The CDR3 DNA is TGTGCCAGCAGCTTGGATGCAGGCTATCGAGAAAAACTGTTTTTT.

There are a few counts of this clone. The same CDR3 also results from other DNA sequences found in this sample. The V and J genes are TRBV11-2 and TRBJ2-7; D ambiguous. Germline assignment: CDR1 SGHAT and CDR2 FQNNGV. V was shortened by 0 bases and J by 4 bases, with 7 bases between the two germline ends. The CDR3 covers 13 residues. The CDR3 loop reads CASSLDREYEQYV. The DNA for the CDR3 is TGTGCCAGCAGCTTAGACCGCGAATACGAGCAGTACGTC.

V and J are TRBV21-1 and TRBJ2-3; TRBD2 is the table's D call, not checked against the DNA. TRBV21-1 is a known pseudogene. The CDR3 is made up of 17 amino acids. In DNA form, the CDR3 reads TGTGCCAGCAGCAAAGCTTTTACTAGCGGGGGAACAGATACGCAGTATTTT. Its protein product is CASSKAFTSGGTDTQYF.